These 32 T cell receptor beta chains were all obtained from the same sample, sequenced in a study of blood T cell repertoires in COVID-19. The repertoire was sequenced with immunoSEQ multiplex PCR; TCRdb's copy has only in-frame clones and lacks some. The sample includes some 240,000 clones, about nine tenths of them seen just once. The source material was peripheral blood. These TCRs come from a man between 60 and 75 years old who had recovered from COVID-19.

The chain is built from TRBV3-1 (or the pseudogene TRBV3-2) and TRBJ2-3; weak D call: TRBD2 (6 bases). Germline CDR1 reads LGHDT; CDR2 reads YNNKEL (reference sequence). This CDR3 has 18 amino acids. V lost 0 bases, J lost 4 bases, and 20 bases lay in between. The CDR3 DNA follows: TGTGCCAGCAGCCAAGAGGGAGAACGGACTATTCGCGCAGATACGCAGTATTTT. The encoded protein is CASSQEGERTIRADTQYF.

DNA for the CDR3: TGTGCCAGCAGCCTATTCACCGGTACAACTAATGAAAAACTGTTTTTT. Translation gives CASSLFTGTTNEKLFF. The chain has TRBV11-2 and TRBJ1-4; D ambiguous. The CDR3 is made up of 16 amino acids. CDR1 and CDR2 from the germline V gene are SGHAT and FQNNGV. Trimming left V 5 bases short and J 0 bases short, with 13 bases between.

The genes are TRBV28 and TRBJ1-2; TRBD1 matches at 7 bases. The germline V gene encodes CDR1 MDHEN and CDR2 SYDVKM. V shed 6 bases, J shed 4 bases, and the junction held 11 bases outside the gene matches. This CDR3 region has 15 residues. This CDR3 is CASSRRQGGSYGYTF. DNA of the CDR3: TGTGCCAGCAGCCGACGACAGGGCGGGTCCTATGGCTACACCTTC.

The V call is TRBV28, the J call TRBJ1-2; 8 bases agree with TRBD1. Trimming cost V 7 bases and J 8 bases; bases outside gene matches: 15. The CDR3 runs to 15 residues. The germline V gene has CDR1 MDHEN and CDR2 SYDVKM. CDR3 amino acids: CASTPTGTGVRGYTF. In DNA, the CDR3 is TGTGCCAGCACCCCTACCGGGACAGGCGTGAGGGGCTACACCTTC.

V usage is TRBV5-1 and J usage is TRBJ1-2; D might be TRBD1 (6 bases). This CDR3 is 15 amino acids long. Germline CDR1 and CDR2: SGHRS and YFSETQ. V lost 4 bases and J lost 5, with 18 bases in between. This CDR3 is CASSVLLGGEYGYTF. DNA for the CDR3: TGCGCCAGCAGCGTCTTACTAGGGGGAGAGTATGGCTACACCTTC.

This chain links TRBV18 with TRBJ2-2; the D gene is possibly TRBD2 (6 bases). The CDR3 spans 16 residues. Germline CDR1 KGHSH, CDR2 LQKENI. V shed 5 bases and J shed 1 base, with 14 bases lying between them. As DNA, the CDR3 is TGTGCCAGCTCAACCGGGACGGGGGAGAACACCGGGGAGCTGTTTTTT. Translated, it gives CASSTGTGENTGELFF.

This clone was counted a single time. The J gene is TRBJ1-4, the V gene TRBV21-1; the listed D gene, TRBD1, was not tested against the DNA. TRBV21-1 is termed a pseudogene. The CDR3 runs to 17 residues. CDR3 nucleotides: TGTGCCAGCAGCACACCGGACAGGCGGGGAGCTAATGAAAAACTGTTTTTT. As protein: CASSTPDRRGANEKLFF.

CDR3 protein: CASSTGLAGVSMTQFF. The CDR3 DNA is TGTGCCAGCAGCACAGGACTAGCTGGCGTCTCAATGACCCAGTTCTTC. The chain joins TRBV5-6 to TRBJ2-1; 8 nucleotides match TRBD2. V was pared by 4 bases and J by 13 bases, with 19 bases of the junction left unmatched. Per germline, CDR1 SGHDT and CDR2 YYEEEE. The CDR3 runs 16 residues.

V is TRBV23-1 and J is TRBJ2-7, with D maybe TRBD2 (6 bases). TRBV23-1 counts as an open reading frame of uncertain function. The CDR3 covers 15 residues. V was shortened by 0 bases and J by 2 bases, with 11 bases between the two germline ends. CDR3 sequence (DNA): TGCGCCAGCAGTCAATCCGAGGAGGGGACCTACGAGCAGTACGTC. This gives the protein CASSQSEEGTYEQYV.

The CDR3 nucleotides read TGTGCCAGCAGCAATGATGGACAGGGAAATCAGCCCCAGCATTTT. As protein: CASSNDGQGNQPQHF. This chain connects TRBV21-1 to TRBJ1-5; the table's TRBD1 call for D was not verified on the DNA. TRBV21-1 is reported as a pseudogene. There are 15 residues in the CDR3.

The V and J genes are TRBV7-9 and TRBJ2-7, with D maybe TRBD1 (6 bases). V lost 2 bases and J lost 2, with 10 bases in between. The CDR3 is 14 residues long. Germline V CDR1 and CDR2: SEHNR, FQNEAQ (reference sequence). CDR3 sequence (DNA): TGTGCCAGCAGCTTACACCAGGGGCCCTACGAGCAGTACTTC. Amino acids: CASSLHQGPYEQYF.

This chain uses TRBV19 with TRBJ1-1; 9 nucleotides agree with TRBD1. The CDR3 has 15 amino acids. V was clipped by 5 bases and J by 5 bases; unmatched bases: 9. CDR1 and CDR2 (germline): LNHDA, SQIVND (reference sequence). The CDR3 DNA is TGTGCCAGTAGTCAACGCGGGGGACAGGGAACTGAAGCTTTCTTT. Its protein is CASSQRGGQGTEAFF. Together with reference TRBV19 and TRBJ1-1, the CDR3 gives the full variable domain: DGGITQSPKYLFRKEGQNVTLSCEQNLNHDAMYWYRQDPGQGLRLIYYSQIVNDFQKGDIAEGYSVSREKKESFPLTVTSAQKNPTAFYLCASSQRGGQGTEAFFGQGTRLTVV.

V gene TRBV3-1 (or the pseudogene TRBV3-2) combines with J gene TRBJ2-1, with 9 bases fitting TRBD2. CDR1 and CDR2 from the germline V gene are LGHDT and YNNKEL (reference sequence). This CDR3 is 15 amino acids long. V gave up 4 bases and J gave up 9 bases; unmatched junction bases: 10. The CDR3 protein is CASSRLAGEVTEQFF. Here the CDR3 DNA reads TGTGCCAGCAGCCGATTAGCGGGGGAAGTCACTGAGCAGTTCTTC.

The gene calls are TRBV2 and TRBJ2-1; 12 nucleotides agree with TRBD2. Unmatched junction bases numbered 15, after V lost 5 bases and J lost 10 bases. Germline CDR1 is SNHLY and CDR2 is FYNNEI. CDR3 length equals 17 residues. The CDR3, as DNA: TGTGCCAGCAGTCCCGAATACACTAGCGGGGGGACGCGGGAGCAGTTCTTC. Amino acid sequence: CASSPEYTSGGTREQFF.

This sequence joins TRBV30 and TRBJ2-1, with 8 bases lining up with TRBD2. Trimming removed 0 bases from V and 2 bases from J; junction bases left unmatched: 12. The CDR3 is 18 amino acids. Per the germline V gene, CDR1 is GTSNPN and CDR2 is SVGIG (reference sequence). DNA for the CDR3: TGTGCCTGGAGTGTAGGGAGCCTCGGGGGGGGTGCCTACAATGAGCAGTTCTTC. Its protein product is CAWSVGSLGGGAYNEQFF.

V and J are TRBV19 and TRBJ2-1; possibly TRBD2 for D (5 bases). This CDR3 is 15 amino acids long. Trimming removed 6 bases from V and 10 bases from J, with 22 bases in between. Germline CDR1 is LNHDA and CDR2 is SQIVND (reference sequence). The CDR3 here is CASSPTVLAAGEQFF. CDR3 in DNA: TGTGCCAGTAGCCCCACCGTTCTAGCCGCAGGAGAGCAGTTCTTC.

V usage is TRBV23-1 and J usage is TRBJ2-1; 9 bases agree with TRBD1. TRBV23-1 is assigned to the ORF class and has an uncertain function. V shed 2 bases and J 0 bases; nucleotides not matched to a gene: 14. The CDR3 covers 20 residues. The CDR3 sequence: CASSQNRGQRRTSSYNEQFF. CDR3 coding DNA: TGCGCCAGCAGTCAAAACAGGGGGCAGAGGAGGACGAGCTCCTACAATGAGCAGTTCTTC.

The chain joins TRBV2 to TRBJ2-3; TRBD1 matches 8 bases. V gave up 5 bases and J gave up 4 bases; unmatched junction bases: 17. The germline V gene has CDR1 SNHLY and CDR2 FYNNEI. The length of the CDR3 is 18 residues. CDR3 in DNA: TGTGCCAGCAGTCGAAGAGGGGCTGACAGGGGTAAAGCAGATACGCAGTATTTT. Its protein product is CASSRRGADRGKADTQYF.

The table lists this clone with a few counts. The chain couples TRBV27 to TRBJ1-1; D is unresolved. V was trimmed by 4 bases and J by 5 bases, leaving 14 bases between them. CDR1 is MNHEY, CDR2 SMNVEV, per germline (reference sequence). CDR3 length: 14 residues. The CDR3: CASSSDISKTEAFF. The CDR3 DNA is TGTGCCAGCAGTTCAGACATTTCAAAGACTGAAGCTTTCTTT.

The chain uses TRBV6-5 and TRBJ1-2, with 7 bases lining up with TRBD1. This CDR3 comprises 15 residues. V lost 5 bases to trimming and J lost 4 bases; unmatched junction nucleotides: 10. Germline CDR1 MNHEY, CDR2 SVGAGI. For the CDR3, the DNA is TGTGCCAGCAGTCTCAACCGACAGGGACCCTATGGCTACACCTTC. It encodes CASSLNRQGPYGYTF.

The chain recombines TRBV29-1 with TRBJ2-1; a possible D gene is TRBD2 (6 bases). This CDR3 spans 16 amino acids. Germline CDR1 is SQVTM and CDR2 is ANQGSEA. Trimming removed 5 bases from V and 8 bases from J, with 25 bases in between. The CDR3 here is CSVRPLAGPTGHEQFF. DNA for the CDR3: TGCAGCGTTCGACCGCTTGCGGGACCCACGGGGCATGAGCAGTTCTTC.

About this clone itself: Other DNA sequences from this sample encode an identical CDR3 as well. The chain couples TRBV4-1 to TRBJ2-2; possibly TRBD1 for D (6 bases). The CDR3 length is 15 residues. V lost 1 base and J 1 base, leaving 7 bases between the germline ends. CDR1 is MGHRA and CDR2 is YSYEKL in the germline V gene. The CDR3 coding sequence is TGCGCCAGCAGCCAAGTAGGGGGGAACACCGGGGAGCTGTTTTTT. Protein: CASSQVGGNTGELFF.

The chain combines TRBV7-9 with TRBJ2-5; 10 bases fit TRBD2. V lost 2 bases to trimming and J lost 5 bases; unmatched junction nucleotides: 5. CDR1 is SEHNR, CDR2 FQNEAQ, per germline (reference sequence). This CDR3 is 15 amino acids long. CDR3 sequence (DNA): TGTGCCAGCAGCTTAAAGCGGGGGGGCCGGGAGACCCAGTACTTC. Its protein product is CASSLKRGGRETQYF.

The chain joins TRBV11-2 to TRBJ2-4, with TRBD1 matching over 8 bases. CDR1 and CDR2 (germline): SGHAT, FQNNGV. J gave up 7 bases and V 4 bases, and 3 bases lay outside the gene matches. The CDR3 sequence is 13 residues long. The CDR3 bases are TGTGCCAGCAGCTCCGGGACAGGTAACATTCAGTACTTC. It yields the protein CASSSGTGNIQYF.

This rearrangement joins TRBV18 to TRBJ1-6; D gene uncertain. Trimming removed 8 bases at V and 5 bases at J, with 10 bases between. This CDR3 is built from 13 residues. CDR1 KGHSH and CDR2 LQKENI come from the germline V gene. The CDR3 coding sequence is TGTGCCAGCAGCCGGGATGATAATTCACCCCTCCACTTT. This gives the protein CASSRDDNSPLHF.

The J gene is TRBJ1-1, the V gene TRBV6-5, with 8 bases aligning to TRBD1. The CDR3 runs to 14 residues. V shed 7 bases, J shed 1 base, and the junction held 5 bases outside the gene matches. The germline CDR1 and CDR2 sequences are MNHEY and SVGAGI. The CDR3 sequence is CASTYGTGNTEAFF. The CDR3 nucleotides read TGTGCCAGCACCTACGGGACAGGGAACACTGAAGCTTTCTTT.

The rearrangement uses TRBV5-1 and TRBJ2-7; 7 bases match TRBD1. Germline V gene sequence: CDR1 SGHRS, CDR2 YFSETQ. The CDR3 totals 13 residues. J lost 7 bases, V lost 4 bases, and 8 bases had no gene match. DNA of the CDR3: TGCGCCAGCAGCCGTGGGACAGCGAATGAGCAGTACTTC. Amino acid sequence: CASSRGTANEQYF.

Only a few counts were recorded for this clone. This chain uses TRBV19 with TRBJ1-6; 8 nucleotides agree with TRBD1. Germline assignment: CDR1 LNHDA and CDR2 SQIVND (reference sequence). This CDR3 region has 14 residues. V lost 5 bases, J lost 9 bases, and 6 bases stayed unmatched. CDR3 in amino acids: CASSSDRGGSPLHF. The CDR3 region has the DNA TGTGCCAGTAGTTCAGACAGGGGTGGTTCACCCCTCCACTTT.

The chain links TRBV15 to TRBJ2-7, with 10 bases that match TRBD2. With 6 bases clipped from V and 2 bases from J, the junction kept 16 bases outside the gene matches. This CDR3 is 18 amino acids long. In germline, CDR1 is LNHNV, CDR2 YYDKDF (reference sequence). CDR3 DNA: TGTGCCACCAGGAGGGGGGGTAGCGGGGGGCCCCGAACCTACGAGCAGTACTTC. Amino acid sequence: CATRRGGSGGPRTYEQYF. Drawing the rest from reference TRBV15 and TRBJ2-7, the complete variable domain is DAMVIQNPRYQVTQFGKPVTLSCSQTLNHNVMYWYQQKSSQAPKLLFHYYDKDFNNEADTPDNFQSRRPNTSFCFLDIRSPGLGDTAMYLCATRRGGSGGPRTYEQYFGPGTRLTVT.

This clone was found once. This chain uses TRBV15 with TRBJ1-2, with a tentative D call TRBD1 (5 bases). Germline values: CDR1 LNHNV, CDR2 YYDKDF (reference sequence). CDR3 length: 16 amino acids. V lost 1 base, J lost 8 bases, and 20 bases lay in between. The DNA for the CDR3 is TGTGCCACCAGCAGAGTGTCGGACCCAAACCAGGGCGGCTACACCTTC. It is translated as CATSRVSDPNQGGYTF.

J is TRBJ2-3 and V is TRBV27; TRBD2 is a possible D gene (6 bases). The CDR3 contains 14 residues. CDR1 MNHEY and CDR2 SMNVEV come from the germline V gene (reference sequence). V shed 3 bases and J shed 6 bases, with 13 bases lying between them. CDR3 nucleotides: TGTGCCAGCAGTTTTCGGAGGGATAGGGATACGCAGTATTTT. Translation gives CASSFRRDRDTQYF.

The chain has TRBV2 and TRBJ2-5, with TRBD2 matching 14 bases. The ends lost 10 bases at V and 4 bases at J; junction bases unmatched: 11. This CDR3 spans 16 amino acids. Germline V gene sequence: CDR1 SNHLY, CDR2 FYNNEI. CDR3 sequence: CAISGTSGGVGETQYF. The CDR3 DNA sequence: TGTGCCATAAGCGGGACTAGCGGGGGAGTGGGAGAGACCCAGTACTTC.